The rows below give T cell receptor beta chains drawn from one sample of a study of tumor-infiltrating lymphocytes in primary liver carcinoma. Using its own MiXCR run on the multiplex PCR reads, TCRdb lists one record per CDR3 protein. Counted here are a few hundred thousand distinct CDR3 sequences, 58% occurring once; the ten biggest clones make up around 15%. The sequenced sample was peripheral blood. These receptors originate from a woman aged 30 to 39 with primary liver carcinoma and hepatitis B virus infection. Both conserved end residues are part of each CDR3. D genes are given only for firm matches. Some rows have no size entry. The others give once, few or many, or a class for an expanded clone.

CDR3 length,D gene,V gene,clone size,J gene,CDR3 DNA,CDR3 protein
13,-,TRBV7-8,few,TRBJ2-1,TGTGCCAGCAGCTTAATGGGCAAGAATGAGCAGTTCTTC,CASSLMGKNEQFF
12,-,TRBV7-9,-,TRBJ1-1,TGTGTCAACGGTACTTCAAACACTGAAGCTTTCTTT,CVNGTSNTEAFF
16,-,TRBV5-5,few,TRBJ2-1,TGTGCCAGCAGCCCCGAAGGACGTAGGAGTGTAAATGAGCAGTTCTTC,CASSPEGRRSVNEQFF
15,-,TRBV6-2/TRBV6-3,-,TRBJ2-7,TGTACCAGCAGTTACCCCCGGAGCCTGGAGCACGAGCAGTACTTC,CTSSYPRSLEHEQYF
18,-,TRBV7-3,-,TRBJ1-1,TGTGCCAGCAGCTTACCCTTCCGGGACACCGGTTCTAACACTGAAGCTTTCTTT,CASSLPFRDTGSNTEAFF
14,TRBD1,TRBV11-2,many,TRBJ1-6,TGTGCCAGCAGCCCAGTGGGACAGGGTGCACCCCTCCACTTT,CASSPVGQGAPLHF
16,TRBD2,TRBV11-2,-,TRBJ2-5,TGTGCAGGCAGCTTGGGACTAGCGGGGACGGGACAGACCCAGTACTTC,CAGSLGLAGTGQTQYF
15,TRBD1,TRBV6-2/TRBV6-3,-,TRBJ2-5,TGTGCCAGCATATTAGGCAGGGGGCTGTGGGAGACCCAGTACTTC,CASILGRGLWETQYF
15,-,TRBV6-6,once,TRBJ2-5,TGTGCCAGCAGCGTATTTAGCTGGAGTGACGAGACCCAGTACTTC,CASSVFSWSDETQYF
16,-,TRBV12-3/TRBV12-4,-,TRBJ2-2,TGTGCCAACAGTCCCTGGGGCGGGGTCGACACCGGGGAGCTGTTTTTT,CANSPWGGVDTGELFF
16,-,TRBV12-3/TRBV12-4,-,TRBJ1-4,TGTGCCAGCAGTTTATATCCGGGCCCAAAGGGAGAAAAACTGTCTTTT,CASSLYPGPKGEKLSF
15,-,TRBV11-3,-,TRBJ2-1,TGTGCCAGCAGGTTAGACCGCCAGGCTGACAATGAGCAGTTCTTC,CASRLDRQADNEQFF
16,-,TRBV6-1,-,TRBJ2-1,TGTGCCAGCAGTCCCCGGCGGCTATCCACAGACAACGAGCAGTTCTTC,CASSPRRLSTDNEQFF
14,-,TRBV6-5,-,TRBJ2-2,TGTGCCAGCACCAAGTTCAGGGAAACCGGGGAGCTGTTATTT,CASTKFRETGELLF
19,TRBD1,TRBV6-1,few,TRBJ2-2,TGTGCCAGCAGTGGCCGACAGGGGGGCCTCCTCTTGAACACCGGGGAGCTGTTTTTT,CASSGRQGGLLLNTGELFF
14,-,TRBV12-3/TRBV12-4,-,TRBJ2-2,TGTGCCAGCAGTCGCGGCCGTCCCGCCGGGGAGCTGTTTTTT,CASSRGRPAGELFF
12,-,TRBV6-2/TRBV6-3,many,TRBJ2-1,TGTGCCAGCAGTCGTCCGTACAATGAGCAGTTCTTC,CASSRPYNEQFF
14,-,TRBV12-3/TRBV12-4,-,TRBJ2-1,TGTGCCAGCAATAGAGGGTCCTCCTACAATCAGCAGTTCTTC,CASNRGSSYNQQFF
13,TRBD1,TRBV6-5,many,TRBJ2-7,TGTGCCAGCAGTTACGACAGGGGCAACGAGCAGTACTTC,CASSYDRGNEQYF
15,TRBD2,TRBV5-1,few,TRBJ2-3,TGCGCCAGCAGGGCTAGCGGGTCTTCCACAGATACGCAGTATTTT,CASRASGSSTDTQYF
13,TRBD2,TRBV28,-,TRBJ2-3,TGTGCCCTGGGGCTAGCGGGCACAGATACGCAGTATTTT,CALGLAGTDTQYF
11,-,TRBV11-2,-,TRBJ2-7,TGTGCCGGCTGCTTAGCTTACGAGCAGTACTTC,CAGCLAYEQYF
14,TRBD1,TRBV12-3/TRBV12-4,-,TRBJ1-1,TGTGCCAGCAGTTTTGGACAGGAGAACACTGAAGCTTTCTTT,CASSFGQENTEAFF
17,-,TRBV11-2,-,TRBJ2-1,TGTGCTAGCAGCTTAGTCGTCCCTAGGGGGAGGATGATTGAGCAGTTCTTC,CASSLVVPRGRMIEQFF
18,TRBD2,TRBV7-9,-,TRBJ2-1,TGTGCCAGCAGCTCCCCGCTACGGGGACTAGCGGGAGTAAGGGAGCAGTTCTTC,CASSSPLRGLAGVREQFF
18,-,TRBV29-1,many,TRBJ2-5,TGCAGCGTTGATGGCCCCTTAAAAGCGAGCCCGAATCCGGAGACCCAGTACTTC,CSVDGPLKASPNPETQYF
17,-,TRBV6-6,once,TRBJ1-4,TGTGCCAGCAGTTACTCGAACTGGGGGCGGGGTAATGAAAAACTGTTTTTT,CASSYSNWGRGNEKLFF
16,-,TRBV7-9,-,TRBJ2-2,TGTGCCAGCAGGTTTCAGGGGCCTCAGGGGACCGGGGAGCTGTTTTTT,CASRFQGPQGTGELFF
14,-,TRBV6-5,many,TRBJ1-2,TGTGCCAGCAGTTCCCCCGGGCCCGAGGCTGGCTACACCTTC,CASSSPGPEAGYTF
18,TRBD1,TRBV6-5,-,TRBJ2-6,TGTGCCAGCAGTAAAAGGGACAGCGGCCCATCTGGGGCCAACGCCCTGACTTTC,CASSKRDSGPSGANALTF
13,-,TRBV28,-,TRBJ2-3,TGTGCCAGCAATCGGGTCTCCACAGATACGCAGTATTTT,CASNRVSTDTQYF
14,-,TRBV25-1,-,TRBJ2-5,TGTGCCAGCAGCAAGTGGGCGGCTACAGAGACCCAGTACTTC,CASSKWAATETQYF
15,TRBD1,TRBV11-3,many,TRBJ1-2,TGTGCCAGCAGCCCTCAGACAGGGAGGGTACATGGCTACACCTTC,CASSPQTGRVHGYTF
12,-,TRBV12-3/TRBV12-4,many,TRBJ2-4,TGTGCCAGCAGCGAAACTCATTCCATTCAGTACTTC,CASSETHSIQYF
15,TRBD2,TRBV4-3,-,TRBJ2-1,TGCGCCAGCAGCCGAGCCAGCGGGGGGGACAATGAGCAGTTCTTC,CASSRASGGDNEQFF
16,TRBD2,TRBV6-2/TRBV6-3,-,TRBJ2-5,TGTGCCAGCAGTTCCCCGACTAGCGGAGGGGGAGAGACCCAGTACTTC,CASSSPTSGGGETQYF
16,-,TRBV5-5,-,TRBJ2-3,TGTGCCAGCAGTTTGGTAACCCTTACCGGAACAGGTACGCAGTATTTT,CASSLVTLTGTGTQYF
13,TRBD2,TRBV10-1,few,TRBJ2-1,TGCGCCAGCAGTGAGCGGGAGGGCGGTGAGCAGTTCTTC,CASSEREGGEQFF
14,-,TRBV6-6,-,TRBJ2-7,TGTGCCAGCAGTTACTCGGCCAGCGGCTACGAGCACTACTTC,CASSYSASGYEHYF
12,-,TRBV29-1,-,TRBJ1-2,TGCTACGTGGAAAATACTAACTATGGCTACACCTTC,CYVENTNYGYTF
14,TRBD1,TRBV6-5,-,TRBJ1-2,TGTGCCAGCAGTGCCTCCGGGACAGGGGCACCCTACACCTTC,CASSASGTGAPYTF
16,TRBD2,TRBV6-5,few,TRBJ2-7,TGTGCCAGCAGTTACTCGGGGACTAGCGGAAACTACGAGCAGTACTTC,CASSYSGTSGNYEQYF
14,-,TRBV7-9,-,TRBJ2-3,TGTGCCAGCAGCTTAGAAGGGCTCAGGGATACGCAGTATTTT,CASSLEGLRDTQYF
13,-,TRBV29-1,-,TRBJ1-1,TGCAGCGTTAGGGGGGGGGCGGGGACTGAGGCTTTCTTT,CSVRGGAGTEAFF
16,-,TRBV29-1,-,TRBJ1-2,TGCAGCGTTGAAGGTACCAGGGATGAGGAGGTACGGGGCTACACCTTC,CSVEGTRDEEVRGYTF
15,-,TRBV5-6,once,TRBJ2-2,TGTGCCAACAGCTTGGCACTCAGAGTCACCGGTGAGCTGTTTTTT,CANSLALRVTGELFF
15,-,TRBV10-3,many,TRBJ1-2,TGTGCCATCAGTGACCCTCGGACAGCCATCTATGGCTACACCTTC,CAISDPRTAIYGYTF
16,TRBD2,TRBV11-2,many,TRBJ2-1,TGTGCCAGCAGCCTTCTAGCGGGAATTGTGGAGAATGAGCAGTTCTTC,CASSLLAGIVENEQFF
14,TRBD2,TRBV19,-,TRBJ2-1,TGTGCCAGTAGTATTACTAGCGGGAGCACTGGGCAGTTCTTC,CASSITSGSTGQFF
14,TRBD1,TRBV6-1,-,TRBJ1-6,TGTGCCGGCAATCCGGGACAGTATAATTCACCCCTCCACTTT,CAGNPGQYNSPLHF
18,TRBD2,TRBV2,-,TRBJ2-3,TGTGCCAGCAGGCGAGGGGTCCTGTCGGGAGGGCCAACGGATACGCAGTATTTT,CASRRGVLSGGPTDTQYF